The rows below give T cell receptor beta chains drawn from one sample of a study of blood T cell repertoires in COVID-19. TCRdb's copy holds only in-frame clones and misses some; the assay was immunoSEQ multiplex PCR. Among about 89,000 clones listed, approximately 84% were seen once. Sequencing was done on a sample of peripheral blood. The receptor source for this set is a man between 70 and 80 years old with acute or convalescent COVID-19. CDR3s leave out the opening cysteine and the closing phenylalanine or tryptophan. Fields, in order: CDR3 protein, J gene, clone size, V gene. Part of the rows lack a size; the others show once, few, many or a class for expanded clones.

CDR3 protein: ASNHRGAGKTQY; J gene: TRBJ2-5; clone size: NA; V gene: TRBV14
CDR3 protein: ASAGTSFADTQY; J gene: TRBJ2-3; clone size: NA; V gene: TRBV5-1
CDR3 protein: ASSLVIENEQF; J gene: TRBJ2-1; clone size: NA; V gene: TRBV7-2
CDR3 protein: ASSYSQGADTEAF; J gene: TRBJ1-1; clone size: NA; V gene: TRBV6-5
CDR3 protein: ASSDSGVNEQF; J gene: TRBJ2-1; clone size: few; V gene: TRBV2
CDR3 protein: ASSPESGSRTEAF; J gene: TRBJ1-1; clone size: NA; V gene: TRBV18
CDR3 protein: ASSQVGNEQF; J gene: TRBJ2-1; clone size: NA; V gene: TRBV4-3
CDR3 protein: SARQGDGYT; J gene: TRBJ1-2; clone size: NA; V gene: TRBV20-1
CDR3 protein: ASSPRDSREQF; J gene: TRBJ2-1; clone size: NA; V gene: TRBV18
CDR3 protein: ASSYISQSYEQY; J gene: TRBJ2-7; clone size: NA; V gene: TRBV6-5
CDR3 protein: ASSPRRDTGELF; J gene: TRBJ2-2; clone size: NA; V gene: TRBV7-2
CDR3 protein: ATSKREGITEAF; J gene: TRBJ1-1; clone size: NA; V gene: TRBV6-5
CDR3 protein: ASRLAGGQYNEQF; J gene: TRBJ2-1; clone size: few; V gene: TRBV6-5